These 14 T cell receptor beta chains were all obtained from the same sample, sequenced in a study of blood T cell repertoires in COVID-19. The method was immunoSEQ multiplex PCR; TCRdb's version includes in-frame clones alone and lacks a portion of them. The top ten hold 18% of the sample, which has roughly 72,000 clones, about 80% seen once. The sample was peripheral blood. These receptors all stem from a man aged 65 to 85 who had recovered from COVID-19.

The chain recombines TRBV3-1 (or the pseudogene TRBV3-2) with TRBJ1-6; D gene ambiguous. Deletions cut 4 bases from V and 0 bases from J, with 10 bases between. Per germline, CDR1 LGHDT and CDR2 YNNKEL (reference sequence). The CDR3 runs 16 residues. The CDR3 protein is CASSPVGSSYNSPLHF. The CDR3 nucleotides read TGTGCCAGCAGCCCAGTGGGGAGCTCCTATAATTCACCCCTCCACTTT.

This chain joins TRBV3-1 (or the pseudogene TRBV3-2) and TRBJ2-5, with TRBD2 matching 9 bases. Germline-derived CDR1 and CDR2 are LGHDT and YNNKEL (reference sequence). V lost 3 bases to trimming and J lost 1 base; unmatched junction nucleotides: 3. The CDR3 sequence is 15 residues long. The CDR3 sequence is CASSQQAGGQETQYF. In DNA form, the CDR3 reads TGTGCCAGCAGCCAGCAAGCGGGGGGCCAAGAGACCCAGTACTTC.

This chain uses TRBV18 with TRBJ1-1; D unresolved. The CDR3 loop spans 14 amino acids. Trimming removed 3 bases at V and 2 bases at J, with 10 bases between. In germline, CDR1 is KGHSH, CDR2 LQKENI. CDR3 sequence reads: CASSPAGRNTEAFF. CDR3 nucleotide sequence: TGTGCCAGCTCACCCGCGGGGAGAAACACTGAAGCTTTCTTT.

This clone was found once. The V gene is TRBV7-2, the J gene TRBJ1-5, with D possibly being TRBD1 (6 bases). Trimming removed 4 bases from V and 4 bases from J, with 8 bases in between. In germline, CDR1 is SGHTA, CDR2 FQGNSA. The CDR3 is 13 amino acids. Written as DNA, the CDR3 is TGTGCCAGCAGCTCAACAGGGAATCAGCCCCAGCATTTT. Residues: CASSSTGNQPQHF.

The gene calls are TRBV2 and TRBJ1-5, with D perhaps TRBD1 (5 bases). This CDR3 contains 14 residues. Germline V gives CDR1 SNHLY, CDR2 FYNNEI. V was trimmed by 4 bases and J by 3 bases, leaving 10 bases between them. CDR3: CASSVWDSNQPQHF. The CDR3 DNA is TGTGCCAGCAGTGTTTGGGACTCCAATCAGCCCCAGCATTTT.

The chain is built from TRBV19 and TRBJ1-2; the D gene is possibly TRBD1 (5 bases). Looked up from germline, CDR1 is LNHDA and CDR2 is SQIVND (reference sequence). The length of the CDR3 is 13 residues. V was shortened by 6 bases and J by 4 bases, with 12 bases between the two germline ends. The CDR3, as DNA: TGTGCCAGTAGGGCAGGGATGAGCTATGGCTACACCTTC. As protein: CASRAGMSYGYTF.

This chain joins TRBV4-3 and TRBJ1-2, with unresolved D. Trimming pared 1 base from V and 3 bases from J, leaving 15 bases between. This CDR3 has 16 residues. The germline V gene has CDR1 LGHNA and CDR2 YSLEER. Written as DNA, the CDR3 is TGCGCCAGCAGCCAAGCGGAGGTTGGGTCCCACTATGGCTACACCTTC. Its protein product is CASSQAEVGSHYGYTF.

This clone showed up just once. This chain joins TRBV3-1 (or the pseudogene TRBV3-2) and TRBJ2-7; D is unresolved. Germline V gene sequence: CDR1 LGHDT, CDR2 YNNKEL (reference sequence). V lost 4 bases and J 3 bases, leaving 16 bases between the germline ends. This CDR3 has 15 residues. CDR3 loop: CASSPRQLAGYEQYF. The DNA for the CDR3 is TGTGCCAGCAGCCCTCGCCAACTCGCAGGCTACGAGCAGTACTTC.

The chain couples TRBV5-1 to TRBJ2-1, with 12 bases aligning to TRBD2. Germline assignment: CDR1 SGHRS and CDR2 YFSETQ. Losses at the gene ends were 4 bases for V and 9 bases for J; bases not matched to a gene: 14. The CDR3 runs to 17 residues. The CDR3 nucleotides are TGCGCCAGCAGCCCGTCGGCTAGCGGGAGGGCCGGTGGTGAGCAGTTCTTC. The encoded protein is CASSPSASGRAGGEQFF.

In DNA form, the CDR3 reads TGTGCCAGCAGTTACGGCCAGGGATTAAACTATGGCTACACCTTC. Its translation: CASSYGQGLNYGYTF. This sequence joins TRBV6-6 and TRBJ1-2; possible D gene TRBD1, 5 bases. V was pared by 2 bases and J by 2 bases, with 12 bases between. The germline V gene has CDR1 MNHNY and CDR2 SVGAGI (reference sequence). The CDR3 covers 15 residues.

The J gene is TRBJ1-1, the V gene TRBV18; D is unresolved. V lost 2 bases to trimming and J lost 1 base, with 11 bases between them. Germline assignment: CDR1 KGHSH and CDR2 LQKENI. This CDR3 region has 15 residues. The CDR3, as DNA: TGTGCCAGCTCACCAGGTCAACAGAGGAACACTGAAGCTTTCTTT. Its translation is CASSPGQQRNTEAFF.

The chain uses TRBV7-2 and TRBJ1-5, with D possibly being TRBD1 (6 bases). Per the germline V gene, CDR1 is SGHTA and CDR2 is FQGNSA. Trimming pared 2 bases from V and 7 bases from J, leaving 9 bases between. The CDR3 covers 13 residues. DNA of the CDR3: TGTGCCAGCAGCTTAAGAAGGGGGCAGCCCCAGCATTTT. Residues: CASSLRRGQPQHF.

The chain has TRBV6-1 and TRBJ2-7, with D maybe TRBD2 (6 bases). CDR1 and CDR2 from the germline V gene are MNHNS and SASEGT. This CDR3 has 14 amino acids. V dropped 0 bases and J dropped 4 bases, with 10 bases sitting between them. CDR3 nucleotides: TGTGCCAGCAGTGAAGCCGGGGGACTTTACGAGCAGTACTTC. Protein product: CASSEAGGLYEQYF.

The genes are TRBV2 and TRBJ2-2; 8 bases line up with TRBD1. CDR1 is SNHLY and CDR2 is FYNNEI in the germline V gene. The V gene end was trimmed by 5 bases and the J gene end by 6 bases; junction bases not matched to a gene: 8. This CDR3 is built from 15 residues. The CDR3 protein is CASSPRQGRSGELFF. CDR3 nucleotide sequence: TGTGCCAGCAGTCCAAGACAGGGGAGGTCCGGGGAGCTGTTTTTT.